Presented here are 19 T cell receptor beta chains from one specimen sequenced in a study of T-cell memory formation after mild COVID-19. TCRdb re-derived calls from the 5' RACE reads in MiXCR, one entry per CDR3 protein. The repertoire holds 350,000 to 500,000 distinct CDR3 sequences, with around 22% as singletons. The source material was PBMCs or a T cell subset sorted from them (not recorded which). Receptors were obtained from an adult woman who had mild COVID-19 (a few samples of this study predate the infection). Cell type and time point are not known.

This clonotype has a handful of counts. The chain employs TRBV28 and TRBJ2-1; no clear D. This CDR3 has 16 amino acids. V dropped 4 bases and J dropped 0 bases, with 13 bases sitting between them. Per germline, CDR1 MDHEN and CDR2 SYDVKM. The CDR3 nucleotides are TGTGCCAGCAGTTCGGAGCCAACCAGCTCCTACAATGAGCAGTTCTTC. Encoded protein: CASSSEPTSSYNEQFF.

This clonotype has only a few counts. V is TRBV20-1 and J is TRBJ2-1; TRBD1 agrees at 9 bases. With 3 bases clipped from V and 10 bases from J, the junction kept 10 bases outside the gene matches. This CDR3 region has 14 residues. The V gene's germline CDR1 is DFQATT and CDR2 SNEGSKA (reference sequence). CDR3 sequence: CSASPRDRDGEQFF. In DNA, the CDR3 is TGCAGTGCTAGCCCTCGGGACAGGGATGGGGAGCAGTTCTTC.

The chain joins TRBV7-3 to TRBJ2-4; D unresolved. Germline V gene data show CDR1 as SGHTA and CDR2 as FQGTGA. The V end was cut by 1 base, the J end by 8 bases, with 9 bases between. CDR3 size: 13 residues. Written as DNA, the CDR3 is TGTGCCAGCAGCTTAATCGTCCGGGACATTCAGTACTTC. Its protein product is CASSLIVRDIQYF.

There are a few counts of this clonotype. The genes are TRBV10-3 and TRBJ2-7; D possibly corresponds to TRBD2 (6 bases). CDR1 is ENHRY and CDR2 is SYGVKD in the germline V gene. This CDR3 has 14 amino acids. The ends were cut back, 6 bases at V and 7 bases at J, with 19 bases in the middle. CDR3 bases: TGTGCCATCAGGTCGGGGGAGTACCTCGGGGAGCAGTACTTC. Its protein is CAIRSGEYLGEQYF.

The chain employs TRBV12-3 or TRBV12-4 and TRBJ1-1; 10 nucleotides match TRBD1. This CDR3 has 13 amino acids. J gave up 10 bases and V 4 bases, and 6 bases lay outside the gene matches. For the CDR3, the DNA is TGTGCCAGCAGTTCCCGGGGACAGGGGCGAGCTTTCTTT. Translating it yields CASSSRGQGRAFF.

The chain has TRBV4-3 and TRBJ2-3; 7 nucleotides agree with TRBD2. Trimming cost V 2 bases and J 2 bases; bases outside gene matches: 4. Germline CDR1 is LGHNA and CDR2 is YSLEER. This CDR3 is 15 amino acids long. The DNA for the CDR3 is TGCGCCAGCAGCCAACGTGGGACTAACACAGATACGCAGTATTTT. Translation: CASSQRGTNTDTQYF.

This chain links TRBV7-2 with TRBJ1-2; 10 bases align to TRBD1. The junction had 5 bases not matched to a gene; V was cut back by 2 bases and J by 2 bases. The CDR3 is 16 residues long. Germline CDR1 and CDR2: SGHTA and FQGNSA. The CDR3 DNA reads TGTGCCAGCAGCTTATTCTCGGGACAGGGGAACTATGGCTACACCTTC. As protein: CASSLFSGQGNYGYTF.

This clonotype was detected a few times. The CDR3 sequence is CAISESGTANSPLHF. The CDR3 DNA follows: TGTGCCATCAGTGAATCCGGGACGGCGAATTCACCCCTCCACTTT. This sequence joins TRBV10-3 and TRBJ1-6; the D gene is possibly TRBD1 (5 bases). This CDR3 spans 15 amino acids. Trimming shortened V by 3 bases and J by 7 bases, and 13 bases separated the two germline ends. Germline lookup yields CDR1 ENHRY and CDR2 SYGVKD.

This clonotype was observed a few times. The chain links TRBV20-1 to TRBJ1-1; D remains unclear. The CDR3 has 16 amino acids. Trimming removed 6 bases from V and 0 bases from J, with 20 bases in between. Germline CDR1 reads DFQATT; CDR2 reads SNEGSKA (reference sequence). In DNA form, the CDR3 reads TGCAGTGCCCCTGTAGGACGCTCTAGCCTGAACACTGAAGCTTTCTTT. Protein product: CSAPVGRSSLNTEAFF.

The rearrangement uses TRBV5-1 and TRBJ2-1, with TRBD2 as a possible D gene (6 bases). With 1 base removed from V and 6 bases from J, the gap between germline ends came to 14 bases. The germline V gene encodes CDR1 SGHRS and CDR2 YFSETQ. The CDR3 extends over 15 amino acids. CDR3 sequence (DNA): TGCGCCAGCAGCTTGCTGGGACTCGAGGGCAATGAGCAGTTCTTC. Its protein product is CASSLLGLEGNEQFF.

This clonotype was seen a handful of times. This chain links TRBV15 with TRBJ2-2; D perhaps matches TRBD2 (5 bases). This CDR3 spans 15 amino acids. V was pared by 5 bases and J by 2 bases, with 12 bases between. The germline V gene encodes CDR1 LNHNV and CDR2 YYDKDF (reference sequence). The CDR3 nucleotides are TGTGCCACCAGCTTGCTAGCCGTTAACACCGGGGAGCTGTTTTTT. Translation: CATSLLAVNTGELFF. The variable domain in full, completed from reference TRBV15 and TRBJ2-2, reads DAMVIQNPRYQVTQFGKPVTLSCSQTLNHNVMYWYQQKSSQAPKLLFHYYDKDFNNEADTPDNFQSRRPNTSFCFLDIRSPGLGDTAMYLCATSLLAVNTGELFFGEGSRLTVL.

This clonotype showed up just a few times. The V and J genes are TRBV6-8 and TRBJ2-6, with TRBD1 matching 9 bases. J was trimmed by 2 bases and V by 7 bases; bases with no gene match: 15. The CDR3 is 19 amino acids. The germline V gene encodes CDR1 MNHGY and CDR2 SAAAGT. CDR3 loop: CASTSNFGDREAGANVLTF. The CDR3 region has the DNA TGTGCCAGCACCTCAAACTTCGGGGACAGGGAGGCTGGGGCCAACGTCCTGACTTTC.

This clonotype turned up a few times. The chain combines TRBV19 with TRBJ2-3; 13 nucleotides agree with TRBD2. Trimming removed 4 bases from V and 6 bases from J; junction bases left unmatched: 13. The CDR3 extends over 18 amino acids. Germline V gene lookup returns CDR1 LNHDA and CDR2 SQIVND (reference sequence). In DNA form, the CDR3 reads TGTGCCAGTAGTACCGGACTAGCGGGGGCCAGATCTACCGATACGCAGTATTTT. Residues: CASSTGLAGARSTDTQYF.

The chain combines TRBV29-1 with TRBJ2-1; D not certain. Germline V lookup: CDR1 SQVTM, CDR2 ANQGSEA. The V end lost 4 bases, the J end lost 0 bases, and 7 bases lay between the germline ends. The CDR3 length is 13 residues. In DNA form, the CDR3 reads TGCAGCGTTGCCCACCTCTCCTACAATGAGCAGTTCTTC. This gives the protein CSVAHLSYNEQFF.

This chain links TRBV9 with TRBJ2-1; D is unclear. This CDR3 is 13 amino acids long. Germline V gives CDR1 SGDLS, CDR2 YYNGEE. The V end lost 0 bases, the J end lost 5 bases, and 6 bases lay between the germline ends. CDR3 sequence (DNA): TGTGCCAGCAGCGTAGCCACAAACAATGAGCAGTTCTTC. Amino acid sequence: CASSVATNNEQFF.

The sample holds a few counts of this clonotype. The chain joins TRBV6-4 to TRBJ2-2; 7 positions agree with TRBD2. Trimming at V came to 8 bases and at J to 5 bases, leaving 11 bases not matched to a gene. The CDR3 length is 15 residues. Germline loops: CDR1 MRHNA, CDR2 SNTAGT. The CDR3 DNA follows: TGTGCCAGCGCCGAGTCAGCGGGGCAGACCGGGGAGCTGTTTTTT. Translating gives CASAESAGQTGELFF.

This chain uses TRBV6-5 with TRBJ1-1; 9 bases are shared with TRBD1. The J segment lost 3 bases and the V segment lost 2 bases, leaving 7 bases of the junction unmatched. The CDR3 length is 16 residues. Per the germline V gene, CDR1 is MNHEY and CDR2 is SVGAGI. CDR3 sequence (DNA): TGTGCCAGCAGTTACCAGATACAGGGGGCTGACACTGAAGCTTTCTTT. Its translation: CASSYQIQGADTEAFF.

The CDR3 bases are TGCGCCAGCAGCTTGGTCCGCGTGCCGGCAGATACGCAGTATTTT. This translates into CASSLVRVPADTQYF. The rearrangement joins TRBV5-1 to TRBJ2-3; unclear D gene. Trimming cost V 0 bases and J 4 bases, with 12 bases left between them. From germline, CDR1 is SGHRS and CDR2 YFSETQ. CDR3 length: 15 residues.

This clonotype was observed a few times. V is TRBV10-3 and J is TRBJ2-7, with D perhaps matching TRBD2 (5 bases). The CDR3 is 11 amino acids. Trimming took off 4 bases at V and 5 bases at J, with 6 bases between the two ends. Germline V lookup: CDR1 ENHRY, CDR2 SYGVKD. The CDR3 region has the DNA TGTGCCATCAGTGGGGGAGACGAGCAGTACTTC. It translates to CAISGGDEQYF.